This TCR beta chain was retrieved from a study of T-cell memory formation after mild COVID-19. 5'RACE with constant-segment primers yielded barcoded, UMI-tagged TCR alpha and TCR beta cDNA libraries. Each CDR3 protein is one row after TCRdb ran MiXCR on the 5' RACE reads. The sample contains fewer than 400,000 distinct CDR3 sequences, roughly 13% of which appear only once. This clonotype showed up just a few times. Its antigen is still unknown. Regarding the study as a whole: Later expanders leaned CD4+, whereas clones that contracted between day 15 and 85 were balanced CD4/CD8. Largely, contracting CD4+ clones fell within CM and EM, and contracting CD8+ clones within EMRA.

Germline V lookup: CDR1 SGHDN, CDR2 FVKESK. V dropped 0 bases and J dropped 6 bases, with 13 bases sitting between them. The CDR3 runs to 15 residues. The sample was PBMCs or a T cell subset sorted from them (not recorded which). The TCR sequence derives from a man aged 18 to 29 who had mild COVID-19 (a few samples of this study predate the infection). Cell type and time point are not known. The V call is TRBV14, the J call TRBJ2-3, with D hard to call. CDR3 coding DNA: TGTGCCAGCAGCCAAGACGCGGTCTTGGGGGATACGCAGTATTTT. This gives the protein CASSQDAVLGDTQYF.